Each of the 21 T cell receptor beta chains below was sequenced from the same sample in a study of T cell responses to AZD1222 COVID-19 vaccine. Repertoires were generated with immunoSEQ multiplex PCR, while TCRdb's copy carries only in-frame clones and drops some. The sample has 120,000 or so clones; 88% are singletons. The sample was peripheral blood, taken on day 0 of AZD1222 vaccination. These receptors were collected from an adult in good health.

This chain connects TRBV6-2 or TRBV6-3 to TRBJ1-2; 7 nucleotides line up with TRBD1. The CDR3 runs 15 residues. Germline lookup yields CDR1 MNHEY and CDR2 SVGEGT. V gave up 2 bases and J gave up 3 bases; unmatched junction bases: 6. CDR3 nucleotides: TGTGCCAGCAGTTACGTAGAGGGGGCAGACTATGGCTACACCTTC. Protein product: CASSYVEGADYGYTF.

The J gene is TRBJ1-2, the V gene TRBV3-1 (or the pseudogene TRBV3-2); possibly TRBD1 for D (6 bases). V dropped 0 bases and J dropped 3 bases, with 14 bases sitting between them. Germline V CDR1 and CDR2: LGHDT, YNNKEL (reference sequence). The CDR3 is 16 amino acids. The CDR3 DNA follows: TGTGCCAGCAGCCAAGATTCGGGGGCGAATCACTATGGCTACACCTTC. Its protein product is CASSQDSGANHYGYTF.

V usage is TRBV28 and J usage is TRBJ1-2; 7 nucleotides align to TRBD1. Trimming cost V 3 bases and J 4 bases; bases outside gene matches: 5. This CDR3 comprises 14 residues. Germline V CDR1 and CDR2: MDHEN, SYDVKM. CDR3 nucleotide sequence: TGTGCCAGCAGTTTGGGACAGCACCCCTATGGCTACACCTTC. This gives the protein CASSLGQHPYGYTF.

This clone was observed once. This CDR3 is CASSRKIGTGGSHEQYF. The DNA of the CDR3 is TGTGCCAGCAGTCGAAAAATCGGGACAGGGGGGAGCCACGAGCAGTACTTC. The gene calls are TRBV6-6 and TRBJ2-7, with 11 positions matching TRBD1. This CDR3 has 17 amino acids. V lost 5 bases and J lost 5; bases outside the gene matches: 14. CDR1 is MNHNY and CDR2 is SVGAGI in the germline V gene (reference sequence).

V is TRBV5-4 and J is TRBJ2-1, with 7 nucleotides matching TRBD2. The CDR3 length is 16 residues. J was trimmed by 4 bases and V by 4 bases; bases with no gene match: 11. The germline V gene encodes CDR1 SGHNT and CDR2 YYREEE (reference sequence). CDR3: CASSVGGGTQYNEQFF. The CDR3 nucleotides are TGTGCCAGCAGCGTGGGCGGGGGTACCCAGTACAATGAGCAGTTCTTC.

Comment on this clone: At one end, the junction sequence differs from germline, possibly due to a read error. The rearrangement joins TRBV7-7 to TRBJ2-1; no clear D. The CDR3 totals 15 residues. Germline V lookup: CDR1 SSHAT, CDR2 FNYEAQ (reference sequence). Here the CDR3 reads CASSPAKNSYNEQFF. Here the CDR3 DNA reads TGTGCTAGCAGCCCCGCCAAAAACTCCTACAATGAGCAGTTCTTC.

Details on this clone: The same CDR3 can be traced to other DNA sequences in this sample. This chain links TRBV4-1 with TRBJ1-1, with 8 bases matching TRBD1. The CDR3 loop spans 15 amino acids. CDR1 MGHRA and CDR2 YSYEKL come from the germline V gene. Germline trimming cut 1 base from V and 2 bases from J; bases unmatched to any gene: 3. CDR3 coding DNA: TGCGCCAGCAGCCAAGGGACAGGGCCCAACACTGAAGCTTTCTTT. Amino acid sequence: CASSQGTGPNTEAFF.

The chain employs TRBV5-1 and TRBJ1-1; the D gene is possibly TRBD1 (5 bases). The CDR3 is 14 residues long. The germline V and J ends were trimmed by 4 bases and 3 bases, with 13 bases remaining between them. Germline CDR1 is SGHRS and CDR2 is YFSETQ. In DNA form, the CDR3 reads TGCGCCAGCAGCATTAATACAGGAGACACTGAAGCTTTCTTT. Amino acids: CASSINTGDTEAFF.

In its sample, this clone was seen once. The V call is TRBV7-9, the J call TRBJ2-7, with 8 bases matching TRBD1. CDR3 length: 15 residues. Per germline, CDR1 SEHNR and CDR2 FQNEAQ (reference sequence). J gave up 2 bases and V 6 bases, and 9 bases lay outside the gene matches. This CDR3 reads CASSSRTGSTYEQYF. The CDR3 coding sequence is TGTGCCAGCAGTTCGCGGACAGGGTCGACCTACGAGCAGTACTTC. The variable domain in full, completed from reference TRBV7-9 and TRBJ2-7, reads DTGVSQNPRHKITKRGQNVTFRCDPISEHNRLYWYRQTLGQGPEFLTYFQNEAQLEKSRLLSDRFSAERPKGSFSTLEIQRTEQGDSAMYLCASSSRTGSTYEQYFGPGTRLTVT.

The rearrangement uses TRBV19 and TRBJ1-2; 8 positions match TRBD1. This CDR3 is 13 amino acids long. CDR1 is LNHDA, CDR2 SQIVND, per germline (reference sequence). Trimming at V came to 8 bases and at J to 7 bases, leaving 9 bases not matched to a gene. The CDR3, as DNA: TGTGCCAGTGAACCTCAGGGGGCGCGTGGCTACACCTTC. Its translation is CASEPQGARGYTF.

The chain links TRBV19 to TRBJ2-3, with D maybe TRBD2 (5 bases). The ends were cut back, 3 bases at V and 6 bases at J, with 10 bases in the middle. The CDR3 contains 13 residues. The germline gives CDR1 LNHDA, CDR2 SQIVND (reference sequence). The CDR3 coding sequence is TGTGCCAGTAGTATTGAGGGCCTGGATACGCAGTATTTT. It specifies CASSIEGLDTQYF.

The V call is TRBV24-1, the J call TRBJ2-2; TRBD1 matches at 11 bases. Germline V CDR1 and CDR2: KGHDR, SFDVKD. V lost 4 bases and J lost 4; bases outside the gene matches: 10. CDR3 size: 18 residues. CDR3 in DNA: TGTGCCACCAGTGACCCGGGACAGGGGGGTGCCGGCACCGGGGAGCTGTTTTTT. This gives the protein CATSDPGQGGAGTGELFF.

V is TRBV5-6 and J is TRBJ2-2, with TRBD2 matching over 9 bases. Per the germline V gene, CDR1 is SGHDT and CDR2 is YYEEEE. The trim removed 1 base at V and 8 bases at J, leaving 6 bases unmatched. The CDR3 consists of 15 residues. DNA of the CDR3: TGTGCCAGCAGCTTGAGTAGCGGGAGTACAGGGGAGCTGTTTTTT. It specifies CASSLSSGSTGELFF.

The J gene is TRBJ2-4, the V gene TRBV7-9; 11 bases agree with TRBD1. The CDR3 spans 17 residues. With 5 bases clipped from V and 6 bases from J, the junction kept 12 bases outside the gene matches. Germline values: CDR1 SEHNR, CDR2 FQNEAQ (reference sequence). The chain's CDR3 is CASSGRSGQGAPNIQYF. In nucleotides, the CDR3 is TGTGCCAGCAGCGGACGATCAGGACAGGGGGCTCCAAACATTCAGTACTTC.

V gene TRBV4-1 combines with J gene TRBJ2-1; D is perhaps TRBD2 (7 bases). V was pared by 0 bases and J by 0 bases, with 18 bases between. This CDR3 has 19 residues. Germline assignment: CDR1 MGHRA and CDR2 YSYEKL. The CDR3 region is CASSQDLRGAGFSYNEQFF. DNA of the CDR3: TGCGCCAGCAGCCAAGATCTTCGGGGGGCGGGGTTCTCCTACAATGAGCAGTTCTTC.

The rearrangement links TRBV11-3 to TRBJ1-1; D is possibly TRBD1 (6 bases). CDR1 SGHNT and CDR2 YENEEA come from the germline V gene. The CDR3 is 13 residues long. V lost 9 bases to trimming and J lost 1 base, with 12 bases between them. In DNA form, the CDR3 reads TGTGCCAGTATGACAGGACCGAACACTGAAGCTTTCTTT. Protein product: CASMTGPNTEAFF.

This clone was seen ten or more times. J is TRBJ1-1 and V is TRBV4-1; 10 bases fit TRBD1. The CDR3 covers 15 residues. Unmatched junction bases numbered 4, after V lost 2 bases and J lost 4 bases. Germline V gene data show CDR1 as MGHRA and CDR2 as YSYEKL. CDR3 sequence reads: CASSQTGTGATEAFF. The DNA for the CDR3 is TGCGCCAGCAGCCAAACCGGGACAGGGGCCACTGAAGCTTTCTTT.

The chain combines TRBV24-1 with TRBJ2-1, with 9 bases fitting TRBD2. The CDR3 is made up of 15 amino acids. J lost 4 bases, V lost 6 bases, and 6 bases had no gene match. Germline V CDR1 and CDR2: KGHDR, SFDVKD. CDR3 nucleotides: TGTGCCACCAGTCCCGGGACTAGCAGTTACAATGAGCAGTTCTTC. This encodes CATSPGTSSYNEQFF.

The J gene is TRBJ2-2, the V gene TRBV10-3; 11 bases are shared with TRBD2. V was pared by 6 bases and J by 7 bases, with 13 bases of the junction left unmatched. CDR1 is ENHRY and CDR2 is SYGVKD in the germline V gene. This CDR3 region has 17 residues. DNA for the CDR3: TGTGCCATCAGGGGGACTAGCGGACCCCCCTTGGGCGGGGAGCTGTTTTTT. Amino acid sequence: CAIRGTSGPPLGGELFF.

This sequence joins TRBV4-2 and TRBJ1-5; D unclear. CDR1 and CDR2 from the germline V gene are LGHNA and YNFKEQ. V dropped 2 bases and J dropped 5 bases, with 7 bases sitting between them. The CDR3 is 13 residues long. CDR3 nucleotide sequence: TGTGCCAGCAGCCAACAGAGAGATCAGCCCCAGCATTTT. It codes for CASSQQRDQPQHF.

This chain links TRBV9 with TRBJ2-1; D unresolved. The CDR3 has 14 amino acids. Trimming took off 0 bases at V and 7 bases at J, with 11 bases between the two ends. CDR1 and CDR2 from the germline V gene are SGDLS and YYNGEE. CDR3 sequence: CASSVAALGNEQFF. The DNA of the CDR3 is TGTGCCAGCAGCGTAGCGGCCCTCGGAAATGAGCAGTTCTTC.